Shown below are 13 T cell receptor beta chains from a single sample sequenced in a study of OX40 agonist ivuxolimab in advanced cancers. TCRdb's copy holds only in-frame clones and misses some; the assay was immunoSEQ multiplex PCR. The data contain about 38,000 clones, approximately 87% of them singletons. The input for sequencing was CD4+ or CD8+ T cells sorted from blood, taken in a trial of the OX40 agonist ivuxolimab. The source of these receptors is an adult with an advanced solid tumor such as melanoma, head and neck, liver or kidney cancer.

V gene TRBV7-6 combines with J gene TRBJ2-1, with 7 positions matching TRBD2. The V gene's germline CDR1 is SGHVS and CDR2 FNYEAQ. The CDR3 runs to 13 residues. V lost 4 bases, J lost 7 bases, and 4 bases stayed unmatched. The CDR3: CASSSGGRNEQFF. The CDR3 coding sequence is TGTGCCAGCAGCTCGGGGGGAAGGAATGAGCAGTTCTTC.

This rearrangement joins TRBV19 to TRBJ1-4; D is ambiguous. This CDR3 spans 14 amino acids. Trimming shortened V by 9 bases and J by 0 bases, and 11 bases separated the two germline ends. CDR1 and CDR2 from the germline V gene are LNHDA and SQIVND (reference sequence). CDR3 in amino acids: CARPKIATNEKLFF. The CDR3 DNA reads TGTGCCAGACCGAAGATCGCAACTAATGAAAAACTGTTTTTT.

This chain connects TRBV4-1 to TRBJ2-7, with 10 bases identical to TRBD2. The ends lost 0 bases at V and 7 bases at J; junction bases unmatched: 6. The CDR3 runs 15 residues. Germline loops: CDR1 MGHRA, CDR2 YSYEKL. CDR3 sequence reads: CASSQDQAGGLEQYF. In DNA, the CDR3 is TGCGCCAGCAGCCAAGATCAAGCGGGGGGGCTAGAGCAGTACTTC.

V usage is TRBV2 and J usage is TRBJ1-3; tentatively, D is TRBD1 (5 bases). This CDR3 comprises 14 residues. Trimming took 7 bases from V and 0 from J, leaving 10 bases between them. Germline-derived CDR1 and CDR2 are SNHLY and FYNNEI. CDR3 in DNA: TGTGCCAGCAAATCGGGGGGCTCTGGAAACACCATATATTTT. This translates into CASKSGGSGNTIYF.

The chain links TRBV7-9 to TRBJ2-2, with TRBD2 as a possible D gene (5 bases). V dropped 5 bases and J dropped 4 bases, with 5 bases sitting between them. Germline assignment: CDR1 SEHNR and CDR2 FQNEAQ (reference sequence). This CDR3 region has 12 residues. The CDR3, as DNA: TGTGCCAGCAGCCGGGGCACCGGGGAGCTGTTTTTT. It specifies CASSRGTGELFF.

The sample holds one count of this clone. The chain has TRBV5-1 and TRBJ1-4; 11 bases line up with TRBD1. Germline trimming cut 0 bases from V and 10 bases from J; bases unmatched to any gene: 5. From germline, CDR1 is SGHRS and CDR2 YFSETQ. The CDR3 consists of 15 residues. The CDR3 region has the DNA TGCGCCAGCAGCTTGGCAGCGGGACAGGGGGGAAAACTGTTTTTT. Protein product: CASSLAAGQGGKLFF.

This clone was observed a few times. The chain has TRBV19 and TRBJ1-4; D is unclear. CDR1 and CDR2 (germline): LNHDA, SQIVND (reference sequence). V dropped 3 bases and J dropped 10 bases, with 15 bases sitting between them. The CDR3 contains 14 residues. CDR3 sequence: CASSMDGWLGKLFF. The CDR3 DNA reads TGTGCCAGTAGTATGGACGGATGGTTGGGAAAACTGTTTTTT.

The V call is TRBV27, the J call TRBJ2-1; 11 positions match TRBD2. The length of the CDR3 is 15 residues. Trimming at V came to 6 bases and at J to 4 bases, leaving 5 bases not matched to a gene. CDR1 and CDR2 from the germline V gene are MNHEY and SMNVEV (reference sequence). CDR3 amino acids: CASSPIAGGYNEQFF. The CDR3, as DNA: TGTGCCAGCAGCCCCATAGCGGGGGGGTACAATGAGCAGTTCTTC.

The V call is TRBV6-6, the J call TRBJ1-5, with 7 bases that match TRBD1. V lost 8 bases to trimming and J lost 3 bases; unmatched junction nucleotides: 10. The length of the CDR3 is 15 residues. The germline gives CDR1 MNHNY, CDR2 SVGAGI (reference sequence). The CDR3 coding sequence is TGTGCCAGCCACTCCACAGGGGACTACAATCAGCCCCAGCATTTT. It translates to CASHSTGDYNQPQHF.

J is TRBJ2-1 and V is TRBV5-1; TRBD2 is a possible D gene (5 bases). Trimming removed 5 bases at V and 7 bases at J, with 10 bases between. CDR1 and CDR2 (germline): SGHRS, YFSETQ. The CDR3 is 12 residues long. The CDR3 nucleotides are TGCGCCAGCAGGGAGTCGGGGAATGAGCAGTTCTTC. Amino acid sequence: CASRESGNEQFF.

The V call is TRBV11-2, the J call TRBJ2-5; D is undetermined. CDR1 is SGHAT, CDR2 FQNNGV, per germline. CDR3 length: 14 residues. V shed 6 bases and J shed 0 bases, with 11 bases lying between them. CDR3 nucleotide sequence: TGTGCCAGCAGGACGGGCGTTCACCAAGAGACCCAGTACTTC. Protein: CASRTGVHQETQYF.

This sequence joins TRBV7-8 and TRBJ2-2, with 8 bases that match TRBD2. The CDR3 consists of 16 residues. Per germline, CDR1 SGHVS and CDR2 FQNEAQ. After removal of 4 bases from V and 0 bases from J, the junction contained 4 bases not matched to a gene. The CDR3 sequence is CASSSTSASNTGELFF. Written as DNA, the CDR3 is TGTGCCAGCAGCTCGACTAGCGCTTCGAACACCGGGGAGCTGTTTTTT.

The chain combines TRBV6-6 with TRBJ2-3, with D possibly being TRBD2 (6 bases). V shed 8 bases and J shed 0 bases, with 6 bases lying between them. The CDR3 has 12 amino acids. Germline assignment: CDR1 MNHNY and CDR2 SVGAGI (reference sequence). The chain's CDR3 is CASRESTDTQYF. The CDR3 DNA reads TGTGCCAGCCGGGAGAGCACAGATACGCAGTATTTT.